A single sample is the source of the 13 T cell receptor beta chains below, sequenced in a study of blood T cell repertoires in COVID-19. Repertoires were generated with immunoSEQ multiplex PCR, while TCRdb's copy carries only in-frame clones and drops some. Of about 290,000 clones listed, approximately 90% are singletons. Sequenced material: peripheral blood. Receptor source: a man aged 35 to 55 with acute or convalescent COVID-19.

The V gene is TRBV28, the J gene TRBJ1-2, with a possible D match to TRBD1 (6 bases). Germline V gene sequence: CDR1 MDHEN, CDR2 SYDVKM. V lost 1 base, J lost 7 bases, and 7 bases lay in between. This CDR3 comprises 12 residues. In DNA form, the CDR3 reads TGTGCCAGCAGTTTATACAGGGTTGGCTACACCTTC. Translated, it gives CASSLYRVGYTF.

This chain uses TRBV9 with TRBJ1-3; D gene ambiguous. The CDR3 is made up of 17 amino acids. Trimming cost V 0 bases and J 9 bases, with 22 bases left between them. CDR1 and CDR2 (germline): SGDLS, YYNGEE. Here the CDR3 reads CASSVEGGPRRAGTIYF. DNA of the CDR3: TGTGCCAGCAGCGTAGAGGGAGGCCCCCGGCGGGCGGGCACCATATATTTT. The variable domain in full, completed from reference TRBV9 and TRBJ1-3, reads DSGVTQTPKHLITATGQRVTLRCSPRSGDLSVYWYQQSLDQGLQFLIQYYNGEERAKGNILERFSAQQFPDLHSELNLSSLELGDSALYFCASSVEGGPRRAGTIYFGEGSWLTVV.

J is TRBJ1-5 and V is TRBV3-1 (or the pseudogene TRBV3-2); D remains ambiguous. The germline CDR1 and CDR2 sequences are LGHDT and YNNKEL (reference sequence). V was pared by 1 base and J by 2 bases, with 15 bases between. The CDR3 length is 17 residues. In nucleotides, the CDR3 is TGTGCCAGCAGCCAAGTCCCGAGCTCCCAGGGCAATCAGCCCCAGCATTTT. Its translation: CASSQVPSSQGNQPQHF.

The chain recombines TRBV12-5 with TRBJ2-2, with 7 positions matching TRBD2. Germline-derived CDR1 and CDR2 are LGHNT and FRNRAP. CDR3 length: 15 residues. V shed 3 bases, J shed 3 bases, and the junction held 4 bases outside the gene matches. This chain's CDR3 is CASGFWAGDTGELFF. Here the CDR3 DNA reads TGTGCTAGTGGTTTCTGGGCGGGGGACACCGGGGAGCTGTTTTTT. Full variable domain (rest looked up from reference TRBV12-5 and TRBJ2-2): DARVTQTPRHKVTEMGQEVTMRCQPILGHNTVFWYRQTMMQGLELLAYFRNRAPLDDSGMPKDRFSAEMPDATLATLKIQPSEPRDSAVYFCASGFWAGDTGELFFGEGSRLTVL.

This clone was detected a few times. The CDR3: CASSDDRGLGYTF. DNA for the CDR3: TGTGCCAGCAGCGACGACAGAGGCCTGGGCTACACCTTC. The genes are TRBV14 and TRBJ1-2; D perhaps matches TRBD1 (5 bases). V gave up 5 bases and J gave up 8 bases, with 15 bases separating them. CDR1 SGHDN and CDR2 FVKESK come from the germline V gene. There are 13 residues in the CDR3. The variable domain in full, completed from reference TRBV14 and TRBJ1-2, reads EAGVTQFPSHSVIEKGQTVTLRCDPISGHDNLYWYRRVMGKEIKFLLHFVKESKQDESGMPNNRFLAERTGGTYSTLKVQPAELEDSGVYFCASSDDRGLGYTFGSGTRLTVV.

The chain links TRBV18 to TRBJ2-3; 11 nucleotides match TRBD2. Looked up from germline, CDR1 is KGHSH and CDR2 is LQKENI. Trimming removed 5 bases from V and 2 bases from J; junction bases left unmatched: 3. The CDR3 is 15 residues long. This chain's CDR3 is CASSWTSGHTDTQYF. In DNA, the CDR3 is TGTGCCAGCTCATGGACTAGCGGGCACACAGATACGCAGTATTTT.

The rearrangement links TRBV27 to TRBJ2-2; 7 bases fit TRBD2. The CDR3 sequence is 16 residues long. The V gene end was trimmed by 3 bases and the J gene end by 1 base; junction bases not matched to a gene: 5. Looked up from germline, CDR1 is MNHEY and CDR2 is SMNVEV (reference sequence). Here the CDR3 DNA reads TGTGCCAGCAGTTTGTTAGGCGGGGGGAACACCGGGGAGCTGTTTTTT. Amino acids: CASSLLGGGNTGELFF.

The rearrangement joins TRBV24-1 to TRBJ2-1; D perhaps matches TRBD2 (6 bases). V gave up 2 bases and J gave up 4 bases, with 14 bases separating them. Germline assignment: CDR1 KGHDR and CDR2 SFDVKD. CDR3 length: 16 amino acids. This CDR3 reads CATSDSYATSYNEQFF. CDR3 DNA: TGTGCCACCAGTGATTCCTACGCGACTAGTTACAATGAGCAGTTCTTC.

The CDR3 spells CASSLTEYGAEQYF. The DNA for the CDR3 is TGTGCCAGCAGCTTAACAGAATATGGGGCCGAGCAGTACTTC. The chain employs TRBV7-8 and TRBJ2-7; D possibly corresponds to TRBD1 (5 bases). CDR1 is SGHVS, CDR2 FQNEAQ, per germline. CDR3 length equals 14 residues. Trimming shortened V by 2 bases and J by 6 bases, and 14 bases separated the two germline ends.

This chain uses TRBV24-1 with TRBJ2-2; possible D gene TRBD1, 5 bases. The germline V gene encodes CDR1 KGHDR and CDR2 SFDVKD. The CDR3 extends over 14 amino acids. V was shortened by 5 bases and J by 4 bases, with 10 bases between the two germline ends. The CDR3 DNA reads as TGTGCCACCAGTGTATCAGGGTTCACCGGGGAGCTGTTTTTT. This gives the protein CATSVSGFTGELFF.

CDR3 coding DNA: TGTGCCAGCGGGGGGGTTTCTTGGAGCAATCAGCCCCAGCATTTT. Its protein product is CASGGVSWSNQPQHF. V is TRBV28 and J is TRBJ1-5; weak D call: TRBD1 (5 bases). The CDR3 extends over 15 amino acids. Germline CDR1 and CDR2: MDHEN and SYDVKM. V lost 8 bases and J lost 1, with 15 bases in between. Full variable domain (missing parts from reference TRBV28 and TRBJ1-5): DVKVTQSSRYLVKRTGEKVFLECVQDMDHENMFWYRQDPGLGLRLIYFSYDVKMKEKGDIPEGYSVSREKKERFSLILESASTNQTSMYLCASGGVSWSNQPQHFGDGTRLSIL.

The chain recombines TRBV6-2 or TRBV6-3 with TRBJ2-3, with 10 bases identical to TRBD2. Germline lookup yields CDR1 MNHEY and CDR2 SVGEGT. The CDR3 is 18 amino acids. Unmatched junction bases numbered 15, after V lost 3 bases and J lost 6 bases. DNA for the CDR3: TGTGCCAGCAGTTATGGGGGCGTAGCGGGGGGCCCCCTCGATACGCAGTATTTT. Translated, it gives CASSYGGVAGGPLDTQYF.

The chain recombines TRBV11-2 with TRBJ2-7; D is possibly TRBD2 (5 bases). Germline V gives CDR1 SGHAT, CDR2 FQNNGV. Trimming cost V 5 bases and J 1 base, with 9 bases left between them. The CDR3 contains 13 residues. This chain's CDR3 is CASSGESSYEQYF. For the CDR3, the DNA is TGTGCCAGCAGCGGGGAGTCATCCTACGAGCAGTACTTC.